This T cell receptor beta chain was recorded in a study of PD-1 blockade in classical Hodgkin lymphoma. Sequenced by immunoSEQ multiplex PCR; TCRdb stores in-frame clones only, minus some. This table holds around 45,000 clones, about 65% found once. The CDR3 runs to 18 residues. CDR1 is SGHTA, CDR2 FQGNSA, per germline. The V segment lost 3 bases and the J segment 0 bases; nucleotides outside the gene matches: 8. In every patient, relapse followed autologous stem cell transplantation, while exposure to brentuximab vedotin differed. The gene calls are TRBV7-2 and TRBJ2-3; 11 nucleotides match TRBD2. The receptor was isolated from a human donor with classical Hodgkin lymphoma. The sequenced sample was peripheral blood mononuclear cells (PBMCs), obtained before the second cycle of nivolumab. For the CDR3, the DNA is TGTGCCAGCAGCTTTAGCGGGAGGGGGAATCCTAGCACAGATACGCAGTATTTT. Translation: CASSFSGRGNPSTDTQYF.